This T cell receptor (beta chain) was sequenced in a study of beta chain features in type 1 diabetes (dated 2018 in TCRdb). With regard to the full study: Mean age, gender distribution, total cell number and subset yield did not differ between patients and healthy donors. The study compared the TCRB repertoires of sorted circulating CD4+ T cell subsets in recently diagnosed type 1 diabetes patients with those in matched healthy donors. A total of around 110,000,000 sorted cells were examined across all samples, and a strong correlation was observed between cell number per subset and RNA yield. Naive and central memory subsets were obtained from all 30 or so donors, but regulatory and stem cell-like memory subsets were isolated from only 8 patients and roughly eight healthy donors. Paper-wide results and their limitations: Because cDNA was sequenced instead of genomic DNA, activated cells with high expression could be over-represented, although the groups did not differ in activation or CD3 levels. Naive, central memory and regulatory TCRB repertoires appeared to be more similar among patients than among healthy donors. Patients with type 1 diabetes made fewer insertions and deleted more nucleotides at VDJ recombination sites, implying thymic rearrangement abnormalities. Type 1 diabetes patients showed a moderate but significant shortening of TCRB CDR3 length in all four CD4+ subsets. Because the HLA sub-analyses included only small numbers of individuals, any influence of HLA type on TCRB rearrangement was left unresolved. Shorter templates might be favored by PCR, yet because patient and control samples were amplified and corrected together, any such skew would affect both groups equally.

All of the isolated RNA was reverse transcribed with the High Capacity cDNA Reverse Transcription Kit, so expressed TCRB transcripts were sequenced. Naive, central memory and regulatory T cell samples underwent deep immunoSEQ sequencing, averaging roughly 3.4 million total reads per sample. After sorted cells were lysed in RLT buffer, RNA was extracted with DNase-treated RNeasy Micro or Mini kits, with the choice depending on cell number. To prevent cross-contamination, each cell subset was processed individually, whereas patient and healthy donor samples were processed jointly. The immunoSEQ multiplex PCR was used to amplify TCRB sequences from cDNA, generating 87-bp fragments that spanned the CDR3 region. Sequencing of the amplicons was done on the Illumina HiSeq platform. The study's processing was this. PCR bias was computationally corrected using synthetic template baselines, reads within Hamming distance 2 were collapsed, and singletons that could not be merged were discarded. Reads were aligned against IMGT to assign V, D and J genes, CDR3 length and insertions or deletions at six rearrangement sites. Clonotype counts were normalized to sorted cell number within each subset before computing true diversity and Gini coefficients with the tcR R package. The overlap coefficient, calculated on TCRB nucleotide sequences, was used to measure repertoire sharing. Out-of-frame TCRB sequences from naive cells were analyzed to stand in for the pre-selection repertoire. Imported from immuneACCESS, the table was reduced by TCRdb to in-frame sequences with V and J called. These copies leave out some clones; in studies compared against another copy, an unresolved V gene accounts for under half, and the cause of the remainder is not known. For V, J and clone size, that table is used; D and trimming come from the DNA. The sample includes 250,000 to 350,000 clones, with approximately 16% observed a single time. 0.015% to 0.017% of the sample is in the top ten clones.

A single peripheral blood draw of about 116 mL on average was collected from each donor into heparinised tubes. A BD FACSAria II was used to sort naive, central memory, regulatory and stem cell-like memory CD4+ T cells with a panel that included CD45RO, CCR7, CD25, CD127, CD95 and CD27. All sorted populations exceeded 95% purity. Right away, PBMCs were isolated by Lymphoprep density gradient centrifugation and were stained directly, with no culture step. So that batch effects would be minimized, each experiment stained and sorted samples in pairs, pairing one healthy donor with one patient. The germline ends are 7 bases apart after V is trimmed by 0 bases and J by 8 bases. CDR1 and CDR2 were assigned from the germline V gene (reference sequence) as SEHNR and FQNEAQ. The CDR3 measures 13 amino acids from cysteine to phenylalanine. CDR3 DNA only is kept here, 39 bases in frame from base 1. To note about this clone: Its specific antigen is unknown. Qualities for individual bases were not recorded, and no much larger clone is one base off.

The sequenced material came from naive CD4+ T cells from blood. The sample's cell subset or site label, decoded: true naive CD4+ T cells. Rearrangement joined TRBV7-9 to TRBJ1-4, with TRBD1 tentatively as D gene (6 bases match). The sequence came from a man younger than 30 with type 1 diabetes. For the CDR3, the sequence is CASSLAQGEKLFF. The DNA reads TGTGCCAGCAGCTTAGCTCAGGGGGAAAAACTGTTTTTT. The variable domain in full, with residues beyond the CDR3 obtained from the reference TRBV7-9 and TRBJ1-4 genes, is DTGVSQNPRHKITKRGQNVTFRCDPISEHNRLYWYRQTLGQGPEFLTYFQNEAQLEKSRLLSDRFSAERPKGSFSTLEIQRTEQGDSAMYLCASSLAQGEKLFFGSGTQLSVL.